What follows describes a single TCR beta chain. The antigen remains undetermined. From germline, CDR1 is SGDLS and CDR2 YYNGEE. V was pared by 0 bases and J by 1 base, with 13 bases between. CDR3 size: 17 residues. This sample was taken from a study of T cells in Graves' hyperthyroidism and ophthalmopathy. Amplification of TCR beta CDR3 regions used RNA as the template. When the TCR CDR3 underwent first-round RT-PCR, the HTBI primer set was used. TCRdb reprocessed the multiplex PCR reads with MiXCR, giving one entry per CDR3 protein. Among approximately 400,000 distinct CDR3 sequences listed, around 16% were seen once. Study-level points and caveats: The authors' 13 V-J model separated ophthalmopathy from stable hyperthyroidism.

The sequence came from a woman between 18 and 29 years old with Graves' hyperthyroidism that later progressed to Graves' ophthalmopathy. The chain has TRBV9 and TRBJ2-2; maybe TRBD1 (6 bases). The sequenced sample was blood. The CDR3 spells CASSVVAGDVNTGELFF. In DNA, the CDR3 is TGTGCCAGCAGCGTAGTTGCAGGGGACGTGAACACCGGGGAGCTGTTTTTT.